This record covers a single TCR beta chain. The antigen remains undetermined. The method was immunoSEQ multiplex PCR; TCRdb's version includes in-frame clones alone and lacks a portion of them. The table records about 140,000 clones, around 90% of them present only once. The data are from a study of cytomegalovirus exposure and HLA in healthy donors. Whole-study context: The 110 or so validation repertoires used a platform that matched the one used for the 550 to 800 first-cohort repertoires, as a later analysis reported.

Study results and limitations: Through in vitro validation, three CMV-associated chains were shown to be specific for CMV antigens. High sensitivity and specificity were reportedly achieved when the classifier diagnosed cytomegalovirus status. The authors listed 164 TCR beta chains as cytomegalovirus-associated.

This TCR was sampled from a man aged 18 to 35 in good health and CMV-seropositive. Sequencing input: PBMCs.

The CDR3 DNA follows: TGCGCCAGCAGCCGAAGAACGGTATTCACCGGGGAGCTGTTTTTT. It specifies CASSRRTVFTGELFF. The chain recombines TRBV4-1 with TRBJ2-2; D gene unclear. Germline-derived CDR1 and CDR2 are MGHRA and YSYEKL. The CDR3 contains 15 residues. V was cut by 4 bases and J by 4 bases, with 13 bases left in between.